The clone carrying this TCR beta chain was detected a few times. These data belong to a study of response to subunit inactivated influenza vaccine. CDR3 length: 14 residues. V lost 3 bases to trimming and J lost 2 bases, with 9 bases between them. TCRdb analysed the RT-PCR reads with MiXCR anew, one entry per CDR3 protein. Of 150,000 to 200,000 distinct CDR3 sequences in the sample, approximately 12% were seen once. This sample also appeared in a second study, on T cells expressing NK-cell markers. That source reports: UMI-tagged 5'RACE template switching yielded the TCR beta cDNA. As a fraction of CD8+ T cells, dominant NKG2C+ clonotypes reached about 1.0-7.5% in six donors. Uncertainty persisted over the HCMV specificity of expanded NKG2C+ T cell clones.

This chain uses TRBV12-3 or TRBV12-4 with TRBJ2-3; D ambiguous. The sample consisted of CD8+ T cells sorted from PBMCs, taken approximately 12 days after vaccination. The sequence was obtained from a man aged 50-59 years who received an inactivated influenza vaccine. CDR3: CASSLRHLTDTQYF. Here the CDR3 DNA reads TGTGCCAGCAGTTTGAGACACCTCACAGATACGCAGTATTTT.